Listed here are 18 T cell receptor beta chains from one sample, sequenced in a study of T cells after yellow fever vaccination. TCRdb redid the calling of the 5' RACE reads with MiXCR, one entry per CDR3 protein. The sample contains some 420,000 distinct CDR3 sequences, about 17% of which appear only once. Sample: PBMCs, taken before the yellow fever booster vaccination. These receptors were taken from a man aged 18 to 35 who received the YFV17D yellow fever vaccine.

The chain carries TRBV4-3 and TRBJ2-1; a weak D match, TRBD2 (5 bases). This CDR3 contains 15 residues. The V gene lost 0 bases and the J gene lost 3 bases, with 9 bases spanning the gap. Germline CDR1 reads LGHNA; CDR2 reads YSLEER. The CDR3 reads CASSQEPGFYNEQFF. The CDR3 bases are TGCGCCAGCAGCCAAGAGCCGGGATTCTACAATGAGCAGTTCTTC.

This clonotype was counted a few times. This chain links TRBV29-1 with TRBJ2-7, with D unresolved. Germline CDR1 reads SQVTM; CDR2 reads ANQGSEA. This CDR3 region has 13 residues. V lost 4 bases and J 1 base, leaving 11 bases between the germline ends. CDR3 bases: TGCAGCGTTGGTGCACCGCCTTCCTACGAGCAGTACTTC. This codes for CSVGAPPSYEQYF.

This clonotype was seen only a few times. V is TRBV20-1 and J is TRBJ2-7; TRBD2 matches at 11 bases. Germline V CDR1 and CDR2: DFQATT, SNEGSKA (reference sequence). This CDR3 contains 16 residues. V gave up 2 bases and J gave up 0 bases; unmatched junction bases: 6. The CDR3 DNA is TGCAGTGCTAGATTTGGTAGCGGGGGGGTCTCCTACGAGCAGTACTTC. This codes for CSARFGSGGVSYEQYF.

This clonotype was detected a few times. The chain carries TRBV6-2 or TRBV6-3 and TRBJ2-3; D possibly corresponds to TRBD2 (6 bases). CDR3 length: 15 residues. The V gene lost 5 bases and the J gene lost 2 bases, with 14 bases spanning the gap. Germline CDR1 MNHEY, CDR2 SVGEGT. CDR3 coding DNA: TGTGCCAGCAGTCCTACCGGGACTCCCACAGATACGCAGTATTTT. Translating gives CASSPTGTPTDTQYF.

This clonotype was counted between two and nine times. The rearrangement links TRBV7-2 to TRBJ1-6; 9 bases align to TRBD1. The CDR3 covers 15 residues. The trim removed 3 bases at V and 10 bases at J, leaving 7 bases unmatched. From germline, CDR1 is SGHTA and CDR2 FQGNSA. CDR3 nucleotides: TGTGCCAGCAGCTTGCCGACAGGGGGACGATCACCCCTCCACTTT. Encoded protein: CASSLPTGGRSPLHF.

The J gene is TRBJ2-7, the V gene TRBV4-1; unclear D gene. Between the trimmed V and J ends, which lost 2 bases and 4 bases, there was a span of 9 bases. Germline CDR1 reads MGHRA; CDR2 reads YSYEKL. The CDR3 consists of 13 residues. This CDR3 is CASSQFLGYEQYF. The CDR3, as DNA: TGCGCCAGCAGCCAATTTTTAGGGTACGAGCAGTACTTC.

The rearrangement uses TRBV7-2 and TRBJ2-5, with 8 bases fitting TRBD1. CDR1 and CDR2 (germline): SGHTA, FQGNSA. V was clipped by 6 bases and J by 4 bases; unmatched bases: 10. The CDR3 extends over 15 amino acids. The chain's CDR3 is CASSSRGLMAETQYF. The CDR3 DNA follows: TGTGCCAGCAGTAGCAGGGGGCTCATGGCAGAGACCCAGTACTTC.

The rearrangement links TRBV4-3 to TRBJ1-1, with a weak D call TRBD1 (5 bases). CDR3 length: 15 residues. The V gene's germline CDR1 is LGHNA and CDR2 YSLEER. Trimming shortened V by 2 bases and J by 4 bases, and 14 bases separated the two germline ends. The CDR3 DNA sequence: TGCGCCAGCAGCCAACTCGGGGGGGTTTTCACTGAAGCTTTCTTT. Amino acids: CASSQLGGVFTEAFF.

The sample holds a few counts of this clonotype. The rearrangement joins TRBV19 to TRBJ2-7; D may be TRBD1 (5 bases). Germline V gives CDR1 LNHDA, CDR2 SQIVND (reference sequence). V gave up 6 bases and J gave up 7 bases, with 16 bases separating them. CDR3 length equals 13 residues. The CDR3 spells CASRPQGDEEQYF. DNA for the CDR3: TGTGCCAGTAGACCACAAGGGGATGAAGAGCAGTACTTC.

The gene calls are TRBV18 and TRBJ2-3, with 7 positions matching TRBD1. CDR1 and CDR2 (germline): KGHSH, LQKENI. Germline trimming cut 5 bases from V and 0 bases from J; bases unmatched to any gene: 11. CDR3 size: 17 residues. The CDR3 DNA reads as TGTGCCAGCTCATCATCTCTAATACAGGGGAGCACAGATACGCAGTATTTT. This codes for CASSSSLIQGSTDTQYF.

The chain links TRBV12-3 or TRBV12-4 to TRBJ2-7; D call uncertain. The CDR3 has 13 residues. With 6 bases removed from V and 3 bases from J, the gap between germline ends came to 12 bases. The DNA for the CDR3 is TGTGCCAGCAGCTCAGGACCGATCTACGAGCAGTACTTC. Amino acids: CASSSGPIYEQYF.

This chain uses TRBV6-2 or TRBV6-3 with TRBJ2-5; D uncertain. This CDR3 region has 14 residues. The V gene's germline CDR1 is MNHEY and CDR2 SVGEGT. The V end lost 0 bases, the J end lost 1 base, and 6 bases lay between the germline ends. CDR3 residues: CASSYSLLQETQYF. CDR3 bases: TGTGCCAGCAGTTACTCGCTGCTCCAAGAGACCCAGTACTTC.

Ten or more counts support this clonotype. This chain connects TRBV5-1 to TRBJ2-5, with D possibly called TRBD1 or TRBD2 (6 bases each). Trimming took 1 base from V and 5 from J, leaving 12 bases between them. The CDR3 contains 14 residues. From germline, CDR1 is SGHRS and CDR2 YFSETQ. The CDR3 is CASSLFGGQETQYF. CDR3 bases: TGCGCCAGCAGCTTGTTTGGGGGGCAGGAGACCCAGTACTTC.

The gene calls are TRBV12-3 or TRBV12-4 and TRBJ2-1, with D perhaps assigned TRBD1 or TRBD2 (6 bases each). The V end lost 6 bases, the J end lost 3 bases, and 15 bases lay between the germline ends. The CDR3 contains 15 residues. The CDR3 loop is CASSPSGAFYNEQFF. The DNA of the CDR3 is TGTGCCAGCAGCCCCTCGGGGGCGTTCTACAATGAGCAGTTCTTC.

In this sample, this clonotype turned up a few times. This chain's CDR3 is CASRLGETQYF. CDR3 DNA sequence: TGTGCCAGCAGGCTAGGGGAGACCCAGTACTTC. The chain has TRBV6-5 and TRBJ2-5; D ambiguous. CDR3 length equals 11 residues. Germline CDR1 and CDR2: MNHEY and SVGAGI. Trimming removed 6 bases at V and 5 bases at J, with 7 bases between.

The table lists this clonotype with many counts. CDR3 sequence: CASSEARGMDTQYF. The DNA of the CDR3 is TGTGCCAGCAGTGAGGCCCGGGGGATGGATACGCAGTATTTT. V is TRBV6-4 and J is TRBJ2-3, with D possibly matching TRBD2 (6 bases). The germline gives CDR1 MRHNA, CDR2 SNTAGT. This CDR3 contains 14 residues. Trimming left V 3 bases short and J 6 bases short, with 13 bases between.

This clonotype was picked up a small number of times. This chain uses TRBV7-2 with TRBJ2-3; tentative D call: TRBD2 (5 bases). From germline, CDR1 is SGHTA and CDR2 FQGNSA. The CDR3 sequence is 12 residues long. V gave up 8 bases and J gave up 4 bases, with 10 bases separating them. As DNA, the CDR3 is TGTGCCAGCGGCGGGTACGCAGATACGCAGTATTTT. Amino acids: CASGGYADTQYF.

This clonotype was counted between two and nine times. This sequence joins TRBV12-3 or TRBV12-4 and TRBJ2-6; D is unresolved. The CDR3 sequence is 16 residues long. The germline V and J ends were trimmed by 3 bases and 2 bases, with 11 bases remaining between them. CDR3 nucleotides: TGTGCCAGCAGTTTCAATTACGGAGCTGGGGCCAACGTCCTGACTTTC. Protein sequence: CASSFNYGAGANVLTF.